These 8 T cell receptor beta chains originate from one sample sequenced in a study of response to subunit inactivated influenza vaccine. MiXCR was run by TCRdb on the RT-PCR reads, yielding one entry per CDR3 protein. The sample contains 500,000 to 650,000 distinct CDR3 sequences, approximately 7.1% of which appear only once. The sequencing used PBMCs from blood, collected less than 30 months after vaccination. These receptors were collected from a man aged 50-75 years who received an inactivated influenza vaccine.

The chain uses TRBV27 and TRBJ2-1; D possibly uses TRBD1 or TRBD2 (5 bases each). The CDR3 is 15 residues long. Trimming cost V 6 bases and J 7 bases, with 19 bases left between them. Per germline, CDR1 MNHEY and CDR2 SMNVEV (reference sequence). The CDR3 here is CASSPTPPGANEQFF. CDR3 coding DNA: TGTGCCAGCAGCCCGACGCCCCCCGGGGCTAATGAGCAGTTCTTC.

The rearrangement uses TRBV7-2 and TRBJ2-3; D call uncertain. V lost 5 bases, J lost 7 bases, and 10 bases lay in between. The CDR3 has 12 residues. CDR1 and CDR2 (germline): SGHTA, FQGNSA. The CDR3 DNA reads TGTGCCAGCAGCCGTAGAGCAAATACGCAGTATTTT. Protein: CASSRRANTQYF. The complete variable domain, with remaining parts taken from reference TRBV7-2 and TRBJ2-3, reads GAGVSQSPSNKVTEKGKDVELRCDPISGHTALYWYRQSLGQGLEFLIYFQGNSAPDKSGLPSDRFSAERTGGSVSTLTIQRTQQEDSAVYLCASSRRANTQYFGPGTRLTVL.

This clonotype appeared a few times. This chain links TRBV5-1 with TRBJ2-1; 7 positions match TRBD1. The trim removed 3 bases at V and 13 bases at J, leaving 13 bases unmatched. Germline CDR1 is SGHRS and CDR2 is YFSETQ. The CDR3 has 14 residues. CDR3 sequence reads: CASSYLTGIQVQFF. CDR3 sequence (DNA): TGCGCCAGCAGCTATTTGACAGGGATACAGGTCCAGTTCTTC.

This clonotype was recorded many times. This chain links TRBV20-1 with TRBJ2-1, with 8 bases identical to TRBD2. The trim removed 0 bases at V and 0 bases at J, leaving 7 bases unmatched. The CDR3 is made up of 17 amino acids. Germline loops: CDR1 DFQATT, CDR2 SNEGSKA (reference sequence). CDR3 residues: CSARDLKSGSSYNEQFF. The CDR3 nucleotides are TGCAGTGCTAGAGATTTAAAGAGCGGGAGCTCCTACAATGAGCAGTTCTTC.

V is TRBV24-1 and J is TRBJ2-2, with TRBD1 matching over 11 bases. Unmatched junction bases numbered 5, after V lost 5 bases and J lost 4 bases. CDR3 length: 16 residues. Germline values: CDR1 KGHDR, CDR2 SFDVKD. The CDR3: CATSGTGTGGTGELFF. In DNA form, the CDR3 reads TGTGCCACCAGTGGCACCGGGACAGGGGGCACCGGGGAGCTGTTTTTT.

Of note for this clonotype: A read error may explain this, as a much larger clone is one base away. The rearrangement joins TRBV7-9 to TRBJ2-7; the match to TRBD2 covers 13 bases. V shed 5 bases, J shed 6 bases, and the junction held 4 bases outside the gene matches. The CDR3 spans 14 residues. The germline CDR1 and CDR2 sequences are SEHNR and FQNEAQ (reference sequence). CDR3 in DNA: TGTGCCAGCAGCCCGGGACTAGCGGGAAGCGAGCAGTACTTC. Residues: CASSPGLAGSEQYF.

This clonotype was recorded many times. This sequence joins TRBV5-1 and TRBJ1-1, with unresolved D. V dropped 0 bases and J dropped 1 base, with 10 bases sitting between them. Germline lookup yields CDR1 SGHRS and CDR2 YFSETQ. The CDR3 runs 15 residues. CDR3 DNA: TGCGCCAGCAGCTTGGCTGTAGGGCGGAACACTGAAGCTTTCTTT. Protein product: CASSLAVGRNTEAFF.

A few counts support this clonotype. V gene TRBV15 combines with J gene TRBJ2-1, with D perhaps TRBD2 (6 bases). CDR3 length: 16 amino acids. Germline CDR1 LNHNV, CDR2 YYDKDF (reference sequence). V dropped 2 bases and J dropped 4 bases, with 15 bases sitting between them. The CDR3 sequence is CATSRQQRARYNEQFF. The CDR3 DNA sequence: TGTGCCACCAGCAGACAGCAGCGGGCACGGTACAATGAGCAGTTCTTC.